The entry below gives a single T cell receptor (beta chain) sequence along with its context. Its specificity is not known. CDR3 length equals 15 residues. Germline lookup yields CDR1 WNHNN and CDR2 SYGVQD (reference sequence). The trim removed 0 bases at V and 8 bases at J, leaving 1 base unmatched. Library preparation for TCR beta used quantitative 5'-RACE with molecular barcodes. TCRdb ran MiXCR on the 5' RACE reads and lists one entry per CDR3 protein. The repertoire has 250,000 or so distinct CDR3 sequences, 15% to 20% of them found once; the top ten carry over 25%. The source of the sample is a study of CD8 T cells in ankylosing spondylitis. General study findings and limits: Reportedly, significant enrichment of disease-linked clones occurred in matched ankylosing spondylitis synovial fluid. CD8+ by phenotype, disease-linked clones were relatively rare in peripheral blood. The study identified a TCR beta motif of several highly homologous variants that appeared characteristic of ankylosing spondylitis blood.

Sequenced: blood, either unsorted or a sorted T cell fraction (not recorded which). The source is a male donor with ankylosing spondylitis or in good health (not recorded which). The gene calls are TRBV10-1 and TRBJ2-1; 13 bases fit TRBD2. CDR3 protein: CASSESTSGGYEQFF. CDR3 sequence (DNA): TGCGCCAGCAGTGAGTCGACTAGCGGGGGGTATGAGCAGTTCTTC.